The 30 T cell receptor beta chains reported below all come from one sample, sequenced in a study of blood T cell repertoires in COVID-19. TCRdb's table, derived via immunoSEQ multiplex PCR, lists solely in-frame clones and lacks some. The sample comprises more than 150,000 clones, roughly nine tenths of which are singletons, and around 21% rests with the top ten. Source material: peripheral blood. The receptors here all came from a man in his sixties or seventies with active or convalescent COVID-19.

J is TRBJ2-5 and V is TRBV7-2, with TRBD2 as a possible D gene (6 bases). This CDR3 has 11 amino acids. Trimming cost V 4 bases and J 10 bases, with 10 bases left between them. Germline V gene sequence: CDR1 SGHTA, CDR2 FQGNSA. DNA of the CDR3: TGTGCCAGCAGCTCTCTCGGGGGCCAGTACTTC. Encoded protein: CASSSLGGQYF.

The chain joins TRBV30 to TRBJ1-5; D is undetermined. V was clipped by 0 bases and J by 6 bases, with 9 bases between them. This CDR3 has 13 residues. CDR1 GTSNPN and CDR2 SVGIG come from the germline V gene (reference sequence). In DNA, the CDR3 is TGTGCCTGGAGTGTAGAGGGAATTCAGCCCCAGCATTTT. Its protein is CAWSVEGIQPQHF.

The chain has TRBV25-1 and TRBJ1-2; tentative D call: TRBD1 (6 bases). Per the germline V gene, CDR1 is MGHDK and CDR2 is SYGVNS. This CDR3 contains 12 residues. V dropped 6 bases and J dropped 6 bases, with 11 bases sitting between them. The CDR3 sequence: CASRWGQDGYTF. CDR3 in DNA: TGTGCCAGCAGATGGGGGCAGGATGGCTACACCTTC.

The chain links TRBV19 to TRBJ2-5; 10 positions agree with TRBD2. Looked up from germline, CDR1 is LNHDA and CDR2 is SQIVND (reference sequence). The junction had 6 bases not matched to a gene; V was cut back by 4 bases and J by 1 base. This CDR3 has 16 amino acids. The CDR3 DNA sequence: TGTGCCAGTAGTAGAATAGCGGGAGGTATCCAAGAGACCCAGTACTTC. This sequence encodes CASSRIAGGIQETQYF.

The chain joins TRBV30 to TRBJ2-7; no definite D call. This CDR3 spans 12 amino acids. CDR1 is GTSNPN, CDR2 SVGIG, per germline (reference sequence). V was shortened by 2 bases and J by 3 bases, with 8 bases between the two germline ends. The CDR3 region is CAWSSPGYEQYF. In DNA, the CDR3 is TGTGCCTGGAGTTCGCCAGGCTACGAGCAGTACTTC.

The chain has TRBV7-6 and TRBJ1-5; 10 bases line up with TRBD1. V lost 2 bases, J lost 6 bases, and 7 bases stayed unmatched. Germline CDR1 SGHVS, CDR2 FNYEAQ. The CDR3 covers 16 residues. CDR3 nucleotides: TGTGCCAGCAGCTTAACCGGGACAGGGGTGGGTCAGCCCCAGCATTTT. Translated, it gives CASSLTGTGVGQPQHF.

The V call is TRBV7-6, the J call TRBJ2-1; 9 bases match TRBD1. The CDR3 extends over 13 amino acids. Germline-derived CDR1 and CDR2 are SGHVS and FNYEAQ. Trimming took 6 bases from V and 9 from J; bases not matched to a gene: 6. CDR3 DNA sequence: TGTGCCAGCAGTTTTGACAGGGGGGTTGAGCAGTTCTTC. Translated: CASSFDRGVEQFF.

This clone was seen only once. The chain recombines TRBV5-4 with TRBJ1-2; the D is unclear. This CDR3 has 13 amino acids. The germline gives CDR1 SGHNT, CDR2 YYREEE (reference sequence). Trimming shortened V by 0 bases and J by 8 bases, and 11 bases separated the two germline ends. The CDR3 sequence is CASSLGGPGGYTF. Written as DNA, the CDR3 is TGTGCCAGCAGCTTGGGAGGCCCGGGGGGCTACACCTTC.

V gene TRBV5-1 combines with J gene TRBJ2-3, with 7 bases aligning to TRBD1. The CDR3 is made up of 15 amino acids. Germline lookup yields CDR1 SGHRS and CDR2 YFSETQ. The V segment lost 4 bases and the J segment 4 bases; nucleotides outside the gene matches: 9. In nucleotides, the CDR3 is TGCGCCAGCAGCACGGGACAGCTAAGATCAGATACGCAGTATTTT. This translates into CASSTGQLRSDTQYF.

The chain links TRBV27 to TRBJ2-6, with TRBD1 matching over 11 bases. Trimming removed 1 base from V and 4 bases from J; junction bases left unmatched: 6. Germline lookup yields CDR1 MNHEY and CDR2 SMNVEV (reference sequence). The CDR3 length is 18 residues. The CDR3 loop reads CASSLWGQGGSGANVLTF. The DNA for the CDR3 is TGTGCCAGCAGTTTATGGGGACAGGGGGGTTCGGGGGCCAACGTCCTGACTTTC.

This clone occurred a few times. The CDR3: CATSVEGYEQYF. The CDR3 coding sequence is TGTGCCACCAGTGTAGAGGGCTACGAGCAGTACTTC. This chain joins TRBV24-1 and TRBJ2-7; the D gene is possibly TRBD2 (5 bases). Trimming took 5 bases from V and 3 from J, leaving 7 bases between them. The CDR3 is 12 residues long. The germline gives CDR1 KGHDR, CDR2 SFDVKD.

This chain uses TRBV30 with TRBJ1-2; 12 nucleotides agree with TRBD1. Per germline, CDR1 GTSNPN and CDR2 SVGIG (reference sequence). V lost 5 bases, J lost 2 bases, and 3 bases stayed unmatched. This CDR3 spans 14 amino acids. In DNA form, the CDR3 reads TGTGCCTGGGGGGACAGGGGGCGAAACTATGGCTACACCTTC. Its translation: CAWGDRGRNYGYTF.

V is TRBV19 and J is TRBJ1-2; D is undetermined. The length of the CDR3 is 12 residues. CDR1 is LNHDA and CDR2 is SQIVND in the germline V gene (reference sequence). Trimming cost V 3 bases and J 10 bases, with 12 bases left between them. The CDR3 protein is CASSIVPGTYTF. DNA of the CDR3: TGTGCCAGTAGTATCGTCCCAGGAACCTACACCTTC.

The chain combines TRBV4-3 with TRBJ1-1; possible D gene TRBD1, 6 bases. The CDR3 totals 19 residues. Trimming removed 0 bases at V and 0 bases at J, with 20 bases between. Germline assignment: CDR1 LGHNA and CDR2 YSLEER. The CDR3 DNA reads TGCGCCAGCAGCCAAGATGTCGGTTGGTTCGGACAGATGAACACTGAAGCTTTCTTT. This translates into CASSQDVGWFGQMNTEAFF.

The chain uses TRBV28 and TRBJ1-1; 10 bases map to TRBD1. CDR1 and CDR2 (germline): MDHEN, SYDVKM. V lost 6 bases and J lost 6; bases outside the gene matches: 7. This CDR3 has 14 amino acids. CDR3 in DNA: TGTGCCAGCAGGAGACAGGGGGCAATCGCTGAAGCTTTCTTT. Protein: CASRRQGAIAEAFF.

The genes are TRBV9 and TRBJ2-1; 9 bases map to TRBD2. V lost 0 bases, J lost 9 bases, and 16 bases stayed unmatched. In germline, CDR1 is SGDLS, CDR2 YYNGEE. This CDR3 region has 18 residues. In DNA form, the CDR3 reads TGTGCCAGCAGCGTAGTGGGTTGGGGTGGCGGGAGGGCCGTTGAGCAGTTCTTC. It encodes CASSVVGWGGGRAVEQFF.

The chain has TRBV5-6 and TRBJ2-7; D not resolved. V was trimmed by 0 bases and J by 0 bases, leaving 13 bases between them. The CDR3 runs to 16 residues. Germline-derived CDR1 and CDR2 are SGHDT and YYEEEE. The CDR3 DNA is TGTGCCAGCAGCTTGGCTGCGACAAAGATCTCCTACGAGCAGTACTTC. It is translated as CASSLAATKISYEQYF.

Regarding this clone: The junction shows a germline mismatch at one end, possibly a read error. CDR3 nucleotides: TGTGCCAGCAGTTACGGACAGGGTAATGGAAAACTGTTTTTT. Translation gives CASSYGQGNGKLFF. The chain combines TRBV6-2 or TRBV6-3 with TRBJ1-4; 8 bases line up with TRBD1. CDR3 length: 14 residues. Germline values: CDR1 MNHEY, CDR2 SVGEGT.

V gene TRBV7-3 combines with J gene TRBJ1-1, with D perhaps TRBD1 (5 bases). Deletions cut 5 bases from V and 0 bases from J, with 16 bases between. The CDR3 is 16 residues long. Germline CDR1 is SGHTA and CDR2 is FQGTGA. CDR3: CASSPQGRVMNTEAFF. The CDR3 coding sequence is TGTGCCAGCAGCCCGCAGGGTAGGGTAATGAACACTGAAGCTTTCTTT.

The chain links TRBV7-2 to TRBJ1-5; 10 positions agree with TRBD1. There are 14 residues in the CDR3. The ends lost 5 bases at V and 6 bases at J; junction bases unmatched: 4. Germline V gives CDR1 SGHTA, CDR2 FQGNSA. CDR3 nucleotides: TGTGCCAGCAGCAGACAGGGGGCGATTCAGCCCCAGCATTTT. Protein product: CASSRQGAIQPQHF.

The gene calls are TRBV6-5 and TRBJ1-1; 8 bases are a match to TRBD1. Germline values: CDR1 MNHEY, CDR2 SVGAGI. The CDR3 sequence is 14 residues long. The trim removed 4 bases at V and 7 bases at J, leaving 8 bases unmatched. CDR3 in amino acids: CASSSLGQGSEAFF. DNA of the CDR3: TGTGCCAGCAGTTCCCTTGGACAGGGTAGTGAAGCTTTCTTT.

V gene TRBV30 combines with J gene TRBJ1-5; a weak D match, TRBD1 (6 bases). This CDR3 comprises 11 residues. The germline V gene has CDR1 GTSNPN and CDR2 SVGIG (reference sequence). V gave up 6 bases and J gave up 4 bases, with 7 bases separating them. The DNA of the CDR3 is TGTGCCTGTGGACAGAATCAGCCCCAGCATTTT. It is translated as CACGQNQPQHF.

A remark on this clone: Other DNA sequences in the same sample also yield this CDR3. This chain connects TRBV7-3 to TRBJ2-2; perhaps TRBD1 as D (5 bases). The germline CDR1 and CDR2 sequences are SGHTA and FQGTGA. V shed 2 bases and J shed 5 bases, with 6 bases lying between them. This CDR3 has 13 amino acids. The CDR3 is CASSLSGTGELFF. The CDR3 DNA is TGTGCCAGCAGCTTATCAGGGACCGGGGAGCTGTTTTTT.

CDR3 in DNA: TGTGCCAGCAGCTTGACTAGCGGGAGCCACGAGCAGTACTTC. Amino acids: CASSLTSGSHEQYF. V is TRBV5-4 and J is TRBJ2-7; TRBD2 agrees at 11 bases. Losses at the gene ends were 1 base for V and 5 bases for J; bases not matched to a gene: 2. The CDR3 spans 14 residues. Germline V gene lookup returns CDR1 SGHNT and CDR2 YYREEE (reference sequence). The full variable domain, with the rest looked up from reference TRBV5-4 and TRBJ2-7, is ETGVTQSPTHLIKTRGQQVTLRCSSQSGHNTVSWYQQALGQGPQFIFQYYREEENGRGNFPPRFSGLQFPNYSSELNVNALELDDSALYLCASSLTSGSHEQYFGPGTRLTVT.

This clone was counted a single time. This chain joins TRBV7-2 and TRBJ2-3; D possibly corresponds to TRBD2 (5 bases). Germline V lookup: CDR1 SGHTA, CDR2 FQGNSA. The CDR3 has 17 amino acids. Trimming removed 1 base from V and 0 bases from J, with 14 bases in between. CDR3 nucleotide sequence: TGTGCCAGCAGCTTAGTTGCTCTAGCCGGAAGCACAGATACGCAGTATTTT. Translation gives CASSLVALAGSTDTQYF.

A single count supports this clone. The chain recombines TRBV19 with TRBJ2-2; 9 nucleotides align to TRBD1. From germline, CDR1 is LNHDA and CDR2 SQIVND (reference sequence). Trimming removed 10 bases from V and 6 bases from J; junction bases left unmatched: 9. This CDR3 contains 14 residues. CDR3 sequence: CATVTGGKAGELFF. CDR3 DNA: TGTGCCACCGTGACAGGGGGAAAGGCCGGGGAGCTGTTTTTT.

A note on this clone: Other nucleotide sequences from this sample produce the same CDR3. The rearrangement links TRBV11-3 to TRBJ1-1; no clear D gene. Trimming took 2 bases from V and 3 from J, leaving 7 bases between them. The CDR3 is 13 amino acids. Looked up from germline, CDR1 is SGHNT and CDR2 is YENEEA. CDR3 DNA sequence: TGTGCCAGCAGCTTACATCGAGACACTGAAGCTTTCTTT. This sequence encodes CASSLHRDTEAFF.

The genes are TRBV4-3 and TRBJ1-3, with D perhaps TRBD1 (6 bases). Germline V CDR1 and CDR2: LGHNA, YSLEER. V was clipped by 0 bases and J by 0 bases, with 12 bases between them. The CDR3 runs to 17 residues. The CDR3 DNA reads as TGCGCCAGCAGCCAAGATGGGAGGGGGTTCTCTGGAAACACCATATATTTT. Its protein product is CASSQDGRGFSGNTIYF.

This clone was observed a single time. The rearrangement joins TRBV4-3 to TRBJ1-6, with a possible D match to TRBD1 (6 bases). In germline, CDR1 is LGHNA, CDR2 YSLEER. The V and J ends lost 2 bases and 9 bases respectively, with 14 bases between them. The CDR3 is 15 residues long. CDR3 nucleotide sequence: TGCGCCAGCAGCCAATTGGGGGCAGGGCGTTCACCCCTCCACTTT. It yields the protein CASSQLGAGRSPLHF.

The rearrangement joins TRBV29-1 to TRBJ1-3; TRBD1 matches 7 bases. The CDR3 contains 14 residues. The germline V gene has CDR1 SQVTM and CDR2 ANQGSEA. The V gene end was trimmed by 6 bases and the J gene end by 3 bases; junction bases not matched to a gene: 8. The CDR3 is CSVVTGTVGNTIYF. In DNA form, the CDR3 reads TGCAGCGTGGTTACCGGGACAGTTGGAAACACCATATATTTT.